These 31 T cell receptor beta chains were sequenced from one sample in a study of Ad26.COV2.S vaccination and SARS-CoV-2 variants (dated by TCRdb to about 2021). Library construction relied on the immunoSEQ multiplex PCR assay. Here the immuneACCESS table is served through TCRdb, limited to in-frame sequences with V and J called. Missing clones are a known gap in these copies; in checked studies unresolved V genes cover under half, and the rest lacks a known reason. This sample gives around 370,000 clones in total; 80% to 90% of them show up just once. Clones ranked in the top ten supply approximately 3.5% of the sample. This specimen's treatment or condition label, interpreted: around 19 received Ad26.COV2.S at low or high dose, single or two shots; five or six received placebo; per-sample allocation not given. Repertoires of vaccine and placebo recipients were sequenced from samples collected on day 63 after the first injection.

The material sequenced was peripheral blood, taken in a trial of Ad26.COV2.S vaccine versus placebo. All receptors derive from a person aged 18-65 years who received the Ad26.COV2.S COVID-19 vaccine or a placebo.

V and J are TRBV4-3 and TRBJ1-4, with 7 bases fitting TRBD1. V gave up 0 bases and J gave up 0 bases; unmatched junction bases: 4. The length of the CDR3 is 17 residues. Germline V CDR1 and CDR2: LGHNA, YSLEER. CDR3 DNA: TGCGCCAGCAGCCAAGATAGGCAGGGGGCAACTAATGAAAAACTGTTTTTT. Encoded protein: CASSQDRQGATNEKLFF.

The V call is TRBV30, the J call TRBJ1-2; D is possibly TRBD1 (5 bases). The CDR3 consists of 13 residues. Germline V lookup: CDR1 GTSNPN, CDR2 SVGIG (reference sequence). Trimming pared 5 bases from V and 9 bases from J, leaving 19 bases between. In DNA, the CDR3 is TGTGCCTGGGAAAGGGACTGCTCAGGGTGCTACACCTTC. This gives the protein CAWERDCSGCYTF.

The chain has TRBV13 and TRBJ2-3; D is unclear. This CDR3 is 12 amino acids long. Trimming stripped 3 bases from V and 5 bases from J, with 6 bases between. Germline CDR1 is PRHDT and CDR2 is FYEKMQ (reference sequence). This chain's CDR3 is CASSLTGDTQYF. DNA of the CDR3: TGTGCCAGCAGCTTGACCGGAGATACGCAGTATTTT.

The CDR3 sequence: CASSFLGQNTIYF. The CDR3 DNA reads TGTGCCAGCAGCTTTCTAGGACAAAACACCATATATTTT. The chain combines TRBV7-2 with TRBJ1-3, with D possibly matching TRBD1 (5 bases). The length of the CDR3 is 13 residues. Germline lookup yields CDR1 SGHTA and CDR2 FQGNSA. Between the trimmed V and J ends, which lost 3 bases and 6 bases, there was a span of 9 bases.

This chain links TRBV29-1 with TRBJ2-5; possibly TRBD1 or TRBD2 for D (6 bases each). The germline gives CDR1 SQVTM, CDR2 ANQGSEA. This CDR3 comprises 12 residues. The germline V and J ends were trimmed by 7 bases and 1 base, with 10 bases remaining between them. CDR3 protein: CSGGAGQETQYF. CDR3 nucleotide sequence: TGCAGCGGGGGGGCGGGCCAAGAGACCCAGTACTTC.

CDR3 sequence: CASSEFHGGATYEQYF. Here the CDR3 DNA reads TGTGCCAGCAGTGAATTCCATGGGGGCGCAACGTACGAGCAGTACTTC. V is TRBV25-1 and J is TRBJ2-7; tentatively, D is TRBD1 (6 bases). There are 16 residues in the CDR3. Germline values: CDR1 MGHDK, CDR2 SYGVNS. V dropped 1 base and J dropped 4 bases, with 17 bases sitting between them.

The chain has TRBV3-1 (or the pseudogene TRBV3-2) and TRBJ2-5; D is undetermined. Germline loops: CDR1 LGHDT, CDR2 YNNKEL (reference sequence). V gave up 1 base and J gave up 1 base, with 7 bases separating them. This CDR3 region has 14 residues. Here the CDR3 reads CASSQALAQETQYF. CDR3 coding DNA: TGTGCCAGCAGCCAAGCACTGGCCCAAGAGACCCAGTACTTC.

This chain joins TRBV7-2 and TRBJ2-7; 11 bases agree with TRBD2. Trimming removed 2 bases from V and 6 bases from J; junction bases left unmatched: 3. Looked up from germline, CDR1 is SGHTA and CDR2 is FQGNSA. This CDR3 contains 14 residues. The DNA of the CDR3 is TGTGCCAGCAGCTTATTAGCGGGAGGGGGCGAGCAGTACTTC. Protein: CASSLLAGGGEQYF.

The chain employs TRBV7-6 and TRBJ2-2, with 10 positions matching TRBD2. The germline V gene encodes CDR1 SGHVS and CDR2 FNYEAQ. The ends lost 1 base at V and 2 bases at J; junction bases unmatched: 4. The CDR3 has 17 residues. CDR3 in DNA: TGTGCCAGCAGCTTAGTCCCTAGCGGGGGAAACACCGGGGAGCTGTTTTTT. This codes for CASSLVPSGGNTGELFF.

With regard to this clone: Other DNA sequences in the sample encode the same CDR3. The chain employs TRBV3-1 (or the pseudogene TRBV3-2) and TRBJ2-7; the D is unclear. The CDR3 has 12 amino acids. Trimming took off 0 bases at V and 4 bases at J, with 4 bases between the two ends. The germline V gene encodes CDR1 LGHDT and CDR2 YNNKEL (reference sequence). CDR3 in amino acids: CASSQDRYEQYF. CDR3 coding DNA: TGTGCCAGCAGCCAAGATCGTTACGAGCAGTACTTC.

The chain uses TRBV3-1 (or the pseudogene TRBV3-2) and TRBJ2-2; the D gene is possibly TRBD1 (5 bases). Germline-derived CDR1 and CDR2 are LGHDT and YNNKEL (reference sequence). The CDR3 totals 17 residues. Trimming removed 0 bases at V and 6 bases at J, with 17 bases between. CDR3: CASSQDVRARGSGELFF. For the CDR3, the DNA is TGTGCCAGCAGCCAAGATGTCCGGGCTAGGGGCTCCGGGGAGCTGTTTTTT.

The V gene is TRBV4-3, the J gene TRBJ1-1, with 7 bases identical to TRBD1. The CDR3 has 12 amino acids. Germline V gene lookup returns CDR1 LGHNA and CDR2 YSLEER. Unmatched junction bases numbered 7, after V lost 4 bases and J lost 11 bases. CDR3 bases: TGCGCCAGCAGCCCAACGCAGGGGGGGGCTTTCTTT. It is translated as CASSPTQGGAFF.

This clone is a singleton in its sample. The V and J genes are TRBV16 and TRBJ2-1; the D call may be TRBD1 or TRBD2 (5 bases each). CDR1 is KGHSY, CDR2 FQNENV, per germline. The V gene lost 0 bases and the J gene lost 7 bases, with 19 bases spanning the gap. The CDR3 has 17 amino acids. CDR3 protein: CASSQSSPWGFGNEQFF. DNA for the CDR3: TGTGCCAGCAGCCAATCCAGCCCCTGGGGGTTTGGGAATGAGCAGTTCTTC.

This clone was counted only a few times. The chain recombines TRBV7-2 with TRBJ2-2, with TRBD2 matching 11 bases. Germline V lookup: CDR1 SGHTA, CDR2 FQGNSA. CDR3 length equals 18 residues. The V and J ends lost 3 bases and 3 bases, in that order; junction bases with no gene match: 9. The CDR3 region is CASSFGPSGGPYTGELFF. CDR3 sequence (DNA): TGTGCCAGCAGCTTTGGCCCTAGCGGGGGGCCCTACACCGGGGAGCTGTTTTTT.

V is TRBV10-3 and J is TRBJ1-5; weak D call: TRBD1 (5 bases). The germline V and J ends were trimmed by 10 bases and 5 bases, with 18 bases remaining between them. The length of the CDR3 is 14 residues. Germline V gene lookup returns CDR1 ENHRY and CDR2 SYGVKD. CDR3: CATGGDRRDQPQHF. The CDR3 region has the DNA TGTGCCACCGGGGGGGATAGAAGGGATCAGCCCCAGCATTTT.

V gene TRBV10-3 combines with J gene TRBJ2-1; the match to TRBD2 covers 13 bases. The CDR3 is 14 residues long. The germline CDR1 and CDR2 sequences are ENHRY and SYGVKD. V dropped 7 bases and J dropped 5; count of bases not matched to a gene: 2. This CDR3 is CAITGTSGNNEQFF. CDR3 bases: TGTGCCATCACAGGGACTAGCGGGAACAATGAGCAGTTCTTC.

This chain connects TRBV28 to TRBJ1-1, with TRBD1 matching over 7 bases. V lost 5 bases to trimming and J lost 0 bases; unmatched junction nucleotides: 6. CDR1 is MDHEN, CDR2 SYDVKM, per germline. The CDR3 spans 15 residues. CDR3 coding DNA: TGTGCCAGCAGTGGGGACAGACCCATGAACACTGAAGCTTTCTTT. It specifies CASSGDRPMNTEAFF.

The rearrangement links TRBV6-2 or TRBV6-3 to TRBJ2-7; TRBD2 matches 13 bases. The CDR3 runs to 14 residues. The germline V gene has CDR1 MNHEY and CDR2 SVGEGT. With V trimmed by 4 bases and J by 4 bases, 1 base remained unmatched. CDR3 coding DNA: TGTGCCAGCAGTTCACTAGCGGGAGGGTACGAGCAGTACTTC. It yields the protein CASSSLAGGYEQYF.

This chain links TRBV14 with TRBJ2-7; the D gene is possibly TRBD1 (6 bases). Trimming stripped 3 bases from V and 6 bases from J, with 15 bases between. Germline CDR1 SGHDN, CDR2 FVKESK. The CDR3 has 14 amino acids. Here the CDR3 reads CASSQRGGSGEQYF. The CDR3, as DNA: TGTGCCAGCAGCCAGCGAGGGGGTTCGGGCGAGCAGTACTTC.

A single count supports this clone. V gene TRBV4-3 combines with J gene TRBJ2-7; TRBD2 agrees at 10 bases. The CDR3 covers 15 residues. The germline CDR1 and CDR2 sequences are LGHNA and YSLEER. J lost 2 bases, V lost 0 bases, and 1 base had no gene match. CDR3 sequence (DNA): TGCGCCAGCAGCCAAGATCTAGCGGGAGCCTACGAGCAGTACTTC. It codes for CASSQDLAGAYEQYF.

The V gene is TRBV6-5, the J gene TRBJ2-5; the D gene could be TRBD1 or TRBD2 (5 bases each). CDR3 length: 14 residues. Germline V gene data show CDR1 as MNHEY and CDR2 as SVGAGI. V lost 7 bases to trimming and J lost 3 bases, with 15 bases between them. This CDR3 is CASTDREGEETQYF. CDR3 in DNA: TGTGCCAGCACAGACCGGGAAGGGGAAGAGACCCAGTACTTC.

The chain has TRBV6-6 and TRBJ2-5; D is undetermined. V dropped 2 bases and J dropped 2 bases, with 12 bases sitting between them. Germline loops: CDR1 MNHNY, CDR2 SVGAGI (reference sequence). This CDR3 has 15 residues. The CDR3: CASSYIFAGQETQYF. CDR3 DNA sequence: TGTGCCAGCAGTTACATTTTTGCCGGTCAAGAGACCCAGTACTTC.

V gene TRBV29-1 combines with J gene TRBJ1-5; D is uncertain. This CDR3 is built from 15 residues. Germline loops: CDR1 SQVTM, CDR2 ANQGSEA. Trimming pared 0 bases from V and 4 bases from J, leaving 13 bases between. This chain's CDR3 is CSVEETAGANQPQHF. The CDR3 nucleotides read TGCAGCGTTGAAGAGACGGCAGGAGCAAATCAGCCCCAGCATTTT.

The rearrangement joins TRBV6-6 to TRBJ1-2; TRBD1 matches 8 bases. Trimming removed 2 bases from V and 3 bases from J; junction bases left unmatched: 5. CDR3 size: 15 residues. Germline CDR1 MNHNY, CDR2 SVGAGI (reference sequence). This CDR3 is CASSYGQGVYYGYTF. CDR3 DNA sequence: TGTGCCAGCAGTTACGGACAGGGAGTATACTATGGCTACACCTTC.

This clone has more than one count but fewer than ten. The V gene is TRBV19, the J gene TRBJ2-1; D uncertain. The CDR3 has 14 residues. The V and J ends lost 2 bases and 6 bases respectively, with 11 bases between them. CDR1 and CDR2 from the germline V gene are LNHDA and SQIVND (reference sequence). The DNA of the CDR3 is TGTGCCAGTAGTATATCGGGTAGTAGCAATGAGCAGTTCTTC. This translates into CASSISGSSNEQFF.

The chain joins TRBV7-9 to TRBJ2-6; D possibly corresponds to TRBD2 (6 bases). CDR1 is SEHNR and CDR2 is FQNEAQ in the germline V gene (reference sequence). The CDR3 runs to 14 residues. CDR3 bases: TGTGCAAGGGAGGACCAAGGGGGGGCCAACGTCCTGACTTTC. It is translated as CAREDQGGANVLTF.

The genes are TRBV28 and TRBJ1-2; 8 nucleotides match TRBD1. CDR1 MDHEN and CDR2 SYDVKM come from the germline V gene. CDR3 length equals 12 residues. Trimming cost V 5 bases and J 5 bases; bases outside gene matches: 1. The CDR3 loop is CASSDRGYGYTF. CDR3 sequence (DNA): TGTGCCAGCAGTGACAGGGGATATGGCTACACCTTC.

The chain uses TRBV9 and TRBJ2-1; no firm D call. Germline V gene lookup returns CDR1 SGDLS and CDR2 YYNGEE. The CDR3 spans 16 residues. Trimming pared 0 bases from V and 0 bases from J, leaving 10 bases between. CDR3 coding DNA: TGTGCCAGCAGCGTAGAACCCTCGAGCTCCTACAATGAGCAGTTCTTC. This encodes CASSVEPSSSYNEQFF.

DNA for the CDR3: TGTGCCACCAGTGATGATGACTATGCAGATACGCAGTATTTT. Its protein is CATSDDDYADTQYF. The rearrangement uses TRBV24-1 and TRBJ2-3, with D perhaps TRBD2 (5 bases). CDR1 KGHDR and CDR2 SFDVKD come from the germline V gene. Trimming took off 3 bases at V and 4 bases at J, with 10 bases between the two ends. CDR3 size: 14 residues.

CDR3 region: CASSLFRATNEKLFF. The CDR3 DNA sequence: TGTGCCAGCAGTTTATTCAGGGCAACTAATGAAAAACTGTTTTTT. The chain recombines TRBV27 with TRBJ1-4; D possibly corresponds to TRBD1 (5 bases). Trimming removed 1 base at V and 0 bases at J, with 6 bases between. The germline CDR1 and CDR2 sequences are MNHEY and SMNVEV (reference sequence). The CDR3 has 15 residues.

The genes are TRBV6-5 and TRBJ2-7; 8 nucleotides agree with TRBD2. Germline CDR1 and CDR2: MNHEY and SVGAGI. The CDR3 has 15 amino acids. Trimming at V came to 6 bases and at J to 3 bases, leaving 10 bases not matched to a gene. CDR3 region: CASRSRLAGDYEQYF. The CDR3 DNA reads TGTGCCAGCAGGTCCAGGCTAGCGGGCGACTACGAGCAGTACTTC.